Below are 32 T cell receptor beta chains sequenced from a single sample in a study of identical twins (dated by TCRdb to about 2016). The library was generated by 5' RACE. The reads were generated on an Illumina HiSeq 2000. The raw public data were reprocessed by TCRdb itself: fastp quality trimming at Q25, MiXCR clonotype calling, in-frame beta chains only. Merged by CDR3 protein, the rows form single entries marked with the most common genes and DNA. This sample comprises roughly 490,000 distinct CDR3 sequences, more than 13% of them detected only once. The ten largest clonotypes hold about 0.97% of the sample. This sample also appeared in a second study, on yellow fever vaccine responses in identical twins.

The sample consisted of CD4+ T cells sorted from blood. The receptors were sampled from a woman younger than 35 in good health.

For the CDR3, the DNA is TGCAGTGCTCCCATAGCGGGACGTCAAGAGACCCAGTACTTC. It is translated as CSAPIAGRQETQYF. The chain combines TRBV20-1 with TRBJ2-5, with TRBD2 matching over 8 bases. CDR1 is DFQATT and CDR2 is SNEGSKA in the germline V gene (reference sequence). The trim removed 5 bases at V and 2 bases at J, leaving 7 bases unmatched. There are 14 residues in the CDR3.

CDR3 coding DNA: TGTGCCAGCAGAGAATCAGGGACTAGCGCATCCTACGAGCAGTACTTC. It encodes CASRESGTSASYEQYF. The genes are TRBV6-1 and TRBJ2-7, with 10 bases identical to TRBD2. V dropped 6 bases and J dropped 1; count of bases not matched to a gene: 9. Per the germline V gene, CDR1 is MNHNS and CDR2 is SASEGT. The CDR3 totals 16 residues.

This clonotype occurred a few times. The rearrangement uses TRBV11-2 and TRBJ1-6; 7 nucleotides agree with TRBD1. The germline V gene has CDR1 SGHAT and CDR2 FQNNGV. V shed 10 bases, J shed 6 bases, and the junction held 12 bases outside the gene matches. This CDR3 is built from 15 residues. In DNA form, the CDR3 reads TGTGCCACCTCCGAGGGGGCAGGGAGTAATTCACCCCTCCACTTT. Translation: CATSEGAGSNSPLHF. Combining the CDR3 with reference TRBV11-2 and TRBJ1-6 gives the whole variable domain EAGVAQSPRYKIIEKRQSVAFWCNPISGHATLYWYQQILGQGPKLLIQFQNNGVVDDSQLPKDRFSAERLKGVDSTLKIQPAKLEDSAVYLCATSEGAGSNSPLHFGNGTRLTVT.

This clonotype turned up a few times. The chain couples TRBV5-1 to TRBJ2-1; the match to TRBD2 covers 7 bases. This CDR3 has 16 amino acids. The trim removed 6 bases at V and 0 bases at J, leaving 9 bases unmatched. Germline V gene lookup returns CDR1 SGHRS and CDR2 YFSETQ. Written as DNA, the CDR3 is TGCGCCAGCACCCGAAGCGGGATAAGCTCCTACAATGAGCAGTTCTTC. It is translated as CASTRSGISSYNEQFF.

This clonotype was detected a few times. V usage is TRBV6-1 and J usage is TRBJ2-7; 8 bases match TRBD1. The ends lost 8 bases at V and 7 bases at J; junction bases unmatched: 10. CDR3 size: 13 residues. The germline gives CDR1 MNHNS, CDR2 SASEGT. The CDR3 bases are TGTGCCAGCTCTAGGACAGGGCAGGGGGAGCAGTACTTC. It codes for CASSRTGQGEQYF.

This clonotype was found many times. The V and J genes are TRBV12-3 or TRBV12-4 and TRBJ1-5, with 9 bases matching TRBD1. This CDR3 comprises 17 residues. J was trimmed by 5 bases and V by 4 bases; bases with no gene match: 12. CDR3 residues: CASSSTGQGPGDQPQHF. DNA for the CDR3: TGTGCCAGCAGTTCCACTGGACAGGGGCCGGGGGATCAGCCCCAGCATTTT.

This clonotype was detected once. The rearrangement joins TRBV5-5 to TRBJ2-2, with D possibly TRBD1 on 6 matching bases. This CDR3 has 14 amino acids. The V end lost 3 bases, the J end lost 7 bases, and 13 bases lay between the germline ends. Germline-derived CDR1 and CDR2 are SGHKS and YYEKEE (reference sequence). The CDR3 DNA follows: TGTGCCAGCAGCTCAGGGGTCCGCCGCGGGGAGCTGTTTTTT. It codes for CASSSGVRRGELFF.

V usage is TRBV12-3 or TRBV12-4 and J usage is TRBJ2-1; TRBD1 matches 8 bases. The CDR3 consists of 14 residues. J lost 6 bases, V lost 7 bases, and 8 bases had no gene match. The CDR3 bases are TGTGCCAGCACCCTGACAGGGGAAAGCAATGAGCAGTTCTTC. Translation: CASTLTGESNEQFF.

The rearrangement links TRBV14 to TRBJ1-5, with TRBD1 as a possible D gene (5 bases). The CDR3 covers 13 residues. Germline assignment: CDR1 SGHDN and CDR2 FVKESK. Trimming cost V 5 bases and J 5 bases, with 10 bases left between them. In DNA, the CDR3 is TGTGCCAGCAGCTGGGGCCCTGATCAGCCCCAGCATTTT. It yields the protein CASSWGPDQPQHF.

This clonotype was counted many times. The chain links TRBV7-2 to TRBJ2-5, with no clear D. Germline-derived CDR1 and CDR2 are SGHTA and FQGNSA. The CDR3 extends over 12 amino acids. With 2 bases removed from V and 5 bases from J, the gap between germline ends came to 6 bases. Here the CDR3 reads CASSLRVETQYF. As DNA, the CDR3 is TGTGCCAGCAGCTTACGAGTTGAGACCCAGTACTTC. The variable domain in full, completed from reference TRBV7-2 and TRBJ2-5, reads GAGVSQSPSNKVTEKGKDVELRCDPISGHTALYWYRQSLGQGLEFLIYFQGNSAPDKSGLPSDRFSAERTGGSVSTLTIQRTQQEDSAVYLCASSLRVETQYFGPGTRLLVL.

This clonotype has only a few counts. The chain carries TRBV20-1 and TRBJ1-2; possible D gene TRBD1, 5 bases. The CDR3 spans 14 residues. The ends were cut back, 5 bases at V and 0 bases at J, with 13 bases in the middle. In germline, CDR1 is DFQATT, CDR2 SNEGSKA (reference sequence). In nucleotides, the CDR3 is TGCAGTGCTGGAGCATTAGGGGCTAACTATGGCTACACCTTC. Translating it yields CSAGALGANYGYTF.

This clonotype was seen only a few times. V is TRBV6-1 and J is TRBJ2-7; TRBD1 agrees at 8 bases. There are 14 residues in the CDR3. J gave up 2 bases and V 6 bases, and 6 bases lay outside the gene matches. CDR1 and CDR2 from the germline V gene are MNHNS and SASEGT. As DNA, the CDR3 is TGTGCCAGCAGCGGGGACAGGCGAGCCTACGAGCAGTACTTC. Translated: CASSGDRRAYEQYF.

This clonotype was counted a few times. J is TRBJ1-1 and V is TRBV28; weak D call: TRBD1 (6 bases). The CDR3 runs 17 residues. Germline V gives CDR1 MDHEN, CDR2 SYDVKM. The V end was cut by 8 bases, the J end by 9 bases, with 31 bases between. The CDR3 sequence: CASYEAGSLTGHLKAFF. Written as DNA, the CDR3 is TGTGCCAGCTACGAAGCCGGTAGTTTGACGGGACACTTAAAAGCTTTCTTT. Full variable domain (missing parts from reference TRBV28 and TRBJ1-1): DVKVTQSSRYLVKRTGEKVFLECVQDMDHENMFWYRQDPGLGLRLIYFSYDVKMKEKGDIPEGYSVSREKKERFSLILESASTNQTSMYLCASYEAGSLTGHLKAFFGQGTRLTVV.

This rearrangement joins TRBV20-1 to TRBJ2-1, with unresolved D. Trimming left V 5 bases short and J 8 bases short, with 10 bases between. CDR3 length: 11 residues. Germline V gene sequence: CDR1 DFQATT, CDR2 SNEGSKA (reference sequence). In DNA, the CDR3 is TGCAGTGCTGGCCCTTCGGATGAGCAGTTCTTC. Amino acid sequence: CSAGPSDEQFF.

Here the CDR3 DNA reads TGTGCCAGCAGCTCGACAGGGGGCGAAGAAGAAAACATTCAGTACTTC. It encodes CASSSTGGEEENIQYF. The rearrangement joins TRBV7-9 to TRBJ2-4, with 10 bases aligning to TRBD1. This CDR3 is built from 16 residues. The germline gives CDR1 SEHNR, CDR2 FQNEAQ (reference sequence). V gave up 4 bases and J gave up 5 bases; unmatched junction bases: 8.

The chain joins TRBV20-1 to TRBJ1-5, with D perhaps TRBD1 (6 bases). The V gene's germline CDR1 is DFQATT and CDR2 SNEGSKA (reference sequence). The CDR3 runs 10 residues. The germline V and J ends were trimmed by 7 bases and 9 bases, with 10 bases remaining between them. The CDR3 is CSGGGPPQHF. The CDR3 DNA is TGCAGTGGGGGGGGGCCGCCCCAGCATTTT.

The chain couples TRBV4-3 to TRBJ2-5; D may be TRBD1 (5 bases). Germline V gene sequence: CDR1 LGHNA, CDR2 YSLEER. This CDR3 contains 15 residues. Trimming stripped 5 bases from V and 5 bases from J, with 18 bases between. CDR3 sequence: CASSGTGQGTETQYF. DNA for the CDR3: TGCGCCAGCAGCGGAACAGGACAAGGTACGGAGACCCAGTACTTC.

The chain links TRBV6-1 to TRBJ1-1; tentatively, D is TRBD1 (5 bases). The CDR3 totals 11 residues. V lost 1 base and J lost 8, with 5 bases in between. Germline lookup yields CDR1 MNHNS and CDR2 SASEGT. The CDR3 loop is CASSEGTEAFF. The CDR3 coding sequence is TGTGCCAGCAGTGAAGGGACAGAAGCTTTCTTT.

This clonotype turned up a few times. The chain employs TRBV10-2 and TRBJ2-4, with 11 bases identical to TRBD2. Germline lookup yields CDR1 WSHSY and CDR2 SAAADI. The CDR3 covers 15 residues. J was trimmed by 8 bases and V by 4 bases; bases with no gene match: 7. CDR3 DNA sequence: TGCGCCAGCAGTGTAGCGGGGGGGCCGTGGGACATTCAGTACTTC. The encoded protein is CASSVAGGPWDIQYF.

This chain joins TRBV20-1 and TRBJ1-1; no reliable D call. The germline V gene has CDR1 DFQATT and CDR2 SNEGSKA (reference sequence). The CDR3 sequence is 14 residues long. V was clipped by 1 base and J by 0 bases, with 9 bases between them. Here the CDR3 reads CSARVYSLNTEAFF. CDR3 in DNA: TGCAGTGCTAGAGTCTACAGTCTGAACACTGAAGCTTTCTTT.

This clonotype was observed a handful of times. The chain employs TRBV4-1 and TRBJ2-5; 9 bases line up with TRBD2. The CDR3 is made up of 14 amino acids. The trim removed 1 base at V and 5 bases at J, leaving 2 bases unmatched. The germline V gene encodes CDR1 MGHRA and CDR2 YSYEKL. CDR3 residues: CASSQVAGVETQYF. The CDR3 DNA follows: TGCGCCAGCAGCCAAGTAGCGGGGGTGGAGACCCAGTACTTC.

This clonotype was recorded many times. V gene TRBV4-3 combines with J gene TRBJ2-1; D call uncertain. The CDR3 totals 13 residues. CDR1 and CDR2 from the germline V gene are LGHNA and YSLEER. V was clipped by 7 bases and J by 13 bases, with 20 bases between them. DNA of the CDR3: TGCGCCAGCACCCTGACCCTCAGAGACAAACAGTTCTTC. Protein sequence: CASTLTLRDKQFF.

This clonotype has just a few counts. The J gene is TRBJ1-5, the V gene TRBV7-2, with D uncertain. There are 14 residues in the CDR3. Germline values: CDR1 SGHTA, CDR2 FQGNSA. V dropped 1 base and J dropped 6 bases, with 10 bases sitting between them. The CDR3 sequence: CASSLGGAGQPQHF. The CDR3 region has the DNA TGTGCCAGCAGCTTAGGGGGTGCGGGTCAGCCCCAGCATTTT.

V gene TRBV5-1 combines with J gene TRBJ1-1; D unclear. In germline, CDR1 is SGHRS, CDR2 YFSETQ. V was trimmed by 3 bases and J by 1 base, leaving 13 bases between them. The CDR3 is 15 residues long. The CDR3 sequence is CASSSDFGRNTEAFF. CDR3 sequence (DNA): TGCGCCAGCAGCTCGGACTTTGGCAGGAACACTGAAGCTTTCTTT.

This clonotype was seen a few times. J is TRBJ2-5 and V is TRBV6-1, with TRBD2 matching 12 bases. The CDR3 runs 15 residues. J was trimmed by 4 bases and V by 2 bases; bases with no gene match: 2. Germline V CDR1 and CDR2: MNHNS, SASEGT. The chain's CDR3 is CASSERGLAGETQYF. CDR3 bases: TGTGCCAGCAGTGAAAGGGGACTAGCGGGAGAGACCCAGTACTTC.

This clonotype was counted only a few times. The gene calls are TRBV5-6 and TRBJ2-7, with 7 bases lining up with TRBD2. Trimming cost V 4 bases and J 4 bases; bases outside gene matches: 5. The CDR3 contains 13 residues. Per the germline V gene, CDR1 is SGHDT and CDR2 is YYEEEE. The CDR3 reads CASSDTSVYEQYF. The CDR3 nucleotides read TGTGCCAGCAGCGACACTAGCGTATACGAGCAGTACTTC.

This clonotype was counted between two and nine times. This chain uses TRBV3-1 with TRBJ1-1; D ambiguous. V gave up 1 base and J gave up 6 bases, with 3 bases separating them. The CDR3 loop spans 11 amino acids. CDR1 is LGHDT and CDR2 is YNNKEL in the germline V gene (reference sequence). CDR3 amino acids: CASSQAAEAFF. The CDR3 nucleotides are TGTGCCAGCAGCCAAGCCGCTGAAGCTTTCTTT.

The sample holds a few counts of this clonotype. V gene TRBV6-1 combines with J gene TRBJ1-1; unclear D gene. V was cut by 4 bases and J by 6 bases, with 9 bases left in between. Germline V CDR1 and CDR2: MNHNS, SASEGT. This CDR3 is built from 12 residues. CDR3 sequence (DNA): TGTGCCAGCAGTGCCCAGGTATCTGAAGCTTTCTTT. Its protein is CASSAQVSEAFF.

The sample holds a few counts of this clonotype. The CDR3 bases are TGCGCCAGCAGCCAAGAACTGGTGCCACCCCGGGAGCAGTTCTTC. This codes for CASSQELVPPREQFF. V is TRBV4-1 and J is TRBJ2-1; D is ambiguous. With 0 bases removed from V and 10 bases from J, the gap between germline ends came to 16 bases. This CDR3 is built from 15 residues. Per germline, CDR1 MGHRA and CDR2 YSYEKL.

This sequence joins TRBV12-3 or TRBV12-4 and TRBJ2-7; weak D call: TRBD1 (5 bases). The CDR3 is 14 residues long. Between the trimmed V and J ends, which lost 10 bases and 1 base, there was a span of 17 bases. The CDR3 DNA reads TGTGCCACCAACACAGGTTTAGGGTCCTACGAGCAGTACTTC. This translates into CATNTGLGSYEQYF.

CDR3 sequence reads: CASSLDALANYGYTF. The CDR3 coding sequence is TGCGCCAGCAGCTTGGATGCACTCGCTAACTATGGCTACACCTTC. The rearrangement links TRBV5-1 to TRBJ1-2; no firm D call. The CDR3 totals 15 residues. Deletions cut 0 bases from V and 0 bases from J, with 9 bases between. Per the germline V gene, CDR1 is SGHRS and CDR2 is YFSETQ.

Many counts were recorded for this clonotype. The chain has TRBV7-2 and TRBJ1-5; D is unclear. Germline V gene data show CDR1 as SGHTA and CDR2 as FQGNSA. With 2 bases removed from V and 6 bases from J, the gap between germline ends came to 8 bases. The CDR3 runs to 13 residues. CDR3 nucleotides: TGTGCCAGCAGCTTAAACAACCTTCAGCCCCAGCATTTT. Amino acids: CASSLNNLQPQHF.